Listed here is a single T cell receptor (beta chain). Its antigen is not known. The isolated RNA, all of it, was reverse transcribed, so expressed TCRB transcripts were what got sequenced. The method was immunoSEQ multiplex PCR; TCRdb's version includes in-frame clones alone and lacks a portion of them. Seen here are some 640,000 clones, roughly an eighth observed once, and the top ten hold 0.03% to 0.045%. The sample is drawn from a study of beta chain features in type 1 diabetes. In the study overall: The patient and healthy donor groups were comparable for age, gender and cell yields. Study-level points and caveats: Researchers report that Type 1 diabetes patients had moderately but significantly shorter TCRB CDR3s across all four CD4+ subsets. PCR may have favored shorter templates equally in patients and controls.

The CDR3 is 15 amino acids. Germline CDR1 is LGHNT and CDR2 is FRNRAP. V lost 5 bases, J lost 3 bases, and 9 bases stayed unmatched. The chain employs TRBV12-5 and TRBJ1-1; 7 bases are shared with TRBD1. The material sequenced was naive CD4+ T cells from blood. The sequence was collected from a man aged 18 to 29 with type 1 diabetes. The CDR3 DNA sequence: TGTGCTAGTGGTACCTACCTACAGGGGTACACTGAAGCTTTCTTT. As protein: CASGTYLQGYTEAFF.